One sample yielded the 22 T cell receptor beta chains listed below, sequenced in a study of blood T cell repertoires in COVID-19. Clones were read by immunoSEQ multiplex PCR, and TCRdb kept only the in-frame ones, dropping some. Of about 130,000 clones in the sample, roughly four fifths were seen once. The source material was peripheral blood. The receptors were gathered from a woman aged 45-65 years with acute or convalescent COVID-19.

This clone was seen only a few times. Other nucleotide sequences in the sample specify the same CDR3. The rearrangement uses TRBV5-1 and TRBJ1-5, with D possibly matching TRBD1 (5 bases). Germline lookup yields CDR1 SGHRS and CDR2 YFSETQ. V was cut by 0 bases and J by 5 bases, with 6 bases left in between. The CDR3 contains 13 residues. CDR3 loop: CASSLGGDQPQHF. The CDR3 DNA sequence: TGCGCCAGCAGCTTGGGGGGGGATCAGCCCCAGCATTTT.

The chain combines TRBV5-1 with TRBJ1-5; D gene unclear. Germline V gives CDR1 SGHRS, CDR2 YFSETQ. V was clipped by 5 bases and J by 3 bases, with 9 bases between them. This CDR3 has 13 residues. The CDR3 nucleotides read TGCGCCAGCAGAGTGGACTCCAATCAGCCCCAGCATTTT. It translates to CASRVDSNQPQHF.

CDR3 loop: CASTWTGLDTQYF. CDR3 coding DNA: TGTGCCAGCACCTGGACAGGGTTGGATACGCAGTATTTT. This rearrangement joins TRBV12-3 or TRBV12-4 to TRBJ2-3; 8 bases fit TRBD1. The length of the CDR3 is 13 residues. Germline trimming cut 7 bases from V and 6 bases from J; bases unmatched to any gene: 6.

This chain joins TRBV19 and TRBJ1-2; 9 nucleotides agree with TRBD1. J lost 7 bases, V lost 5 bases, and 11 bases had no gene match. This CDR3 region has 15 residues. Germline loops: CDR1 LNHDA, CDR2 SQIVND (reference sequence). The CDR3 is CASSYNRDRDRGYTF. CDR3 sequence (DNA): TGTGCCAGTAGTTACAACCGGGACAGGGATCGTGGCTACACCTTC. The full variable domain, with the rest looked up from reference TRBV19 and TRBJ1-2, is DGGITQSPKYLFRKEGQNVTLSCEQNLNHDAMYWYRQDPGQGLRLIYYSQIVNDFQKGDIAEGYSVSREKKESFPLTVTSAQKNPTAFYLCASSYNRDRDRGYTFGSGTRLTVV.

J is TRBJ1-5 and V is TRBV30, with unresolved D. Germline CDR1 is GTSNPN and CDR2 is SVGIG (reference sequence). There are 13 residues in the CDR3. The V end lost 2 bases, the J end lost 6 bases, and 11 bases lay between the germline ends. CDR3 in DNA: TGTGCCTGGAGTAGTTTGCACGGTCAGCCCCAGCATTTT. Its protein is CAWSSLHGQPQHF.

The chain recombines TRBV28 with TRBJ1-4; 8 bases agree with TRBD1. The CDR3 extends over 17 amino acids. Trimming at V came to 6 bases and at J to 2 bases, leaving 11 bases not matched to a gene. The germline CDR1 and CDR2 sequences are MDHEN and SYDVKM. The CDR3 loop reads CASRSTGGRGTNEKLFF. CDR3 in DNA: TGTGCCAGCAGATCTACAGGGGGGAGAGGGACTAATGAAAAACTGTTTTTT.

The chain employs TRBV29-1 and TRBJ1-1; D unresolved. Between the trimmed V and J ends, which lost 4 bases and 0 bases, there was a span of 9 bases. This CDR3 is built from 13 residues. Germline CDR1 is SQVTM and CDR2 is ANQGSEA. The CDR3 sequence is CSVAIHMNTEAFF. As DNA, the CDR3 is TGCAGCGTTGCCATACATATGAACACTGAAGCTTTCTTT. The whole variable domain, filled in from reference TRBV29-1 and TRBJ1-1, reads SAVISQKPSRDICQRGTSLTIQCQVDSQVTMMFWYRQQPGQSLTLIATANQGSEATYESGFVIDKFPISRPNLTFSTLTVSNMSPEDSSIYLCSVAIHMNTEAFFGQGTRLTVV.

The chain is built from TRBV3-1 (or the pseudogene TRBV3-2) and TRBJ1-5, with TRBD1 as a possible D gene (5 bases). The CDR3 has 14 residues. V was clipped by 4 bases and J by 7 bases, with 14 bases between them. Germline loops: CDR1 LGHDT, CDR2 YNNKEL (reference sequence). CDR3 in amino acids: CASSPNGGRQPQHF. The CDR3 DNA reads as TGTGCCAGCAGCCCAAACGGGGGTAGGCAGCCCCAGCATTTT.

CDR3 DNA sequence: TGCAGTGCTGCCGGGTATGGCTACACCTTC. This codes for CSAAGYGYTF. V usage is TRBV20-1 and J usage is TRBJ1-2; no clear D gene. V lost 5 bases to trimming and J lost 5 bases, with 6 bases between them. CDR1 is DFQATT and CDR2 is SNEGSKA in the germline V gene (reference sequence). The length of the CDR3 is 10 residues.

The V and J genes are TRBV5-1 and TRBJ1-2; TRBD1 agrees at 7 bases. The CDR3 has 15 amino acids. V dropped 0 bases and J dropped 0; count of bases not matched to a gene: 2. The germline V gene has CDR1 SGHRS and CDR2 YFSETQ. The CDR3 reads CASSLGDSPNYGYTF. The CDR3 nucleotides read TGCGCCAGCAGCTTGGGGGACAGTCCTAACTATGGCTACACCTTC.

This rearrangement joins TRBV7-7 to TRBJ2-1; D gene unclear. Trimming removed 2 bases from V and 3 bases from J, with 8 bases in between. The germline gives CDR1 SSHAT, CDR2 FNYEAQ (reference sequence). The CDR3 runs 14 residues. CDR3: CASSLSGVYNEQFF. For the CDR3, the DNA is TGTGCCAGCAGCTTAAGTGGAGTCTACAATGAGCAGTTCTTC.

A few counts support this clone. The CDR3 protein is CASIGRGYEKLFF. The CDR3 DNA sequence: TGTGCCAGCATCGGTAGGGGGTATGAAAAACTGTTTTTT. The chain is built from TRBV28 and TRBJ1-4; tentatively, D is TRBD1 (6 bases). V lost 7 bases and J 6 bases, leaving 12 bases between the germline ends. CDR1 is MDHEN and CDR2 is SYDVKM in the germline V gene. The CDR3 consists of 13 residues.

The rearrangement uses TRBV7-9 and TRBJ1-1; perhaps TRBD1 as D (6 bases). This CDR3 comprises 13 residues. V gave up 5 bases and J gave up 2 bases, with 9 bases separating them. Germline lookup yields CDR1 SEHNR and CDR2 FQNEAQ (reference sequence). The CDR3, as DNA: TGTGCCAGCAGCGCGGACAGTAACACTGAAGCTTTCTTT. Residues: CASSADSNTEAFF.

With respect to this clone: Additional DNA sequences in this sample encode the identical CDR3. The chain recombines TRBV2 with TRBJ1-6; 9 bases are shared with TRBD1. Germline-derived CDR1 and CDR2 are SNHLY and FYNNEI. J was trimmed by 7 bases and V by 2 bases; bases with no gene match: 6. The CDR3 contains 16 residues. CDR3 nucleotides: TGTGCCAGCAGTGAATTGGGCGGGACAGGGAATTCACCCCTCCACTTT. This codes for CASSELGGTGNSPLHF.

The chain recombines TRBV19 with TRBJ1-3; the D is unclear. V was cut by 7 bases and J by 0 bases, with 10 bases left in between. Germline CDR1 is LNHDA and CDR2 is SQIVND (reference sequence). CDR3 length: 14 amino acids. For the CDR3, the DNA is TGTGCCAGTATCGGCCGGGGCTCTGGAAACACCATATATTTT. It translates to CASIGRGSGNTIYF. Complete variable domain (other parts from reference TRBV19 and TRBJ1-3): DGGITQSPKYLFRKEGQNVTLSCEQNLNHDAMYWYRQDPGQGLRLIYYSQIVNDFQKGDIAEGYSVSREKKESFPLTVTSAQKNPTAFYLCASIGRGSGNTIYFGEGSWLTVV.

The J gene is TRBJ2-2, the V gene TRBV19; 7 nucleotides match TRBD1. The junction had 6 bases not matched to a gene; V was cut back by 2 bases and J by 0 bases. This CDR3 is built from 17 residues. Per the germline V gene, CDR1 is LNHDA and CDR2 is SQIVND (reference sequence). CDR3 region: CASSILGTAANTGELFF. The CDR3 DNA reads TGTGCCAGTAGTATACTCGGGACAGCGGCGAACACCGGGGAGCTGTTTTTT.

V is TRBV7-2 and J is TRBJ1-6; 7 nucleotides line up with TRBD1. The CDR3 has 15 residues. The germline V gene has CDR1 SGHTA and CDR2 FQGNSA. The V segment lost 5 bases and the J segment 4 bases; nucleotides outside the gene matches: 5. The CDR3 DNA is TGTGCCAGCAGCACCAGACAGGGTTATAATTCACCCCTCCACTTT. Encoded protein: CASSTRQGYNSPLHF.

On this clone: This sample also contains other DNA sequences that code for the same CDR3. The CDR3 spells CASSSTGGGGYTF. The CDR3 DNA sequence: TGTGCCAGCAGTTCTACAGGGGGCGGTGGCTACACCTTC. This rearrangement joins TRBV6-5 to TRBJ1-2; TRBD1 aligns across 9 bases. V shed 4 bases, J shed 7 bases, and the junction held 4 bases outside the gene matches. CDR1 and CDR2 (germline): MNHEY, SVGAGI. This CDR3 is built from 13 residues.

CDR3: CASSSSGTGGVYGYTF. The CDR3 nucleotides read TGTGCCAGCAGTTCATCCGGGACAGGGGGTGTGTATGGCTACACCTTC. V gene TRBV28 combines with J gene TRBJ1-2, with TRBD1 matching 11 bases. The CDR3 runs 16 residues. Looked up from germline, CDR1 is MDHEN and CDR2 is SYDVKM. The V gene end was trimmed by 4 bases and the J gene end by 5 bases; junction bases not matched to a gene: 9.

CDR3 bases: TGTGCCAGCAGTGAAGTTTGGGGGACTTATAGCTCTGGAAACACCATATATTTT. As protein: CASSEVWGTYSSGNTIYF. The chain links TRBV6-1 to TRBJ1-3; a weak D match, TRBD1 (5 bases). Germline V CDR1 and CDR2: MNHNS, SASEGT. V shed 1 base and J shed 0 bases, with 16 bases lying between them. The CDR3 totals 18 residues.

The chain links TRBV7-2 to TRBJ1-1, with 7 bases matching TRBD1. The V segment lost 1 base and the J segment 3 bases; nucleotides outside the gene matches: 2. The CDR3 consists of 14 residues. Germline loops: CDR1 SGHTA, CDR2 FQGNSA. DNA of the CDR3: TGTGCCAGCAGCTTAGTTCAGGGGGACACTGAAGCTTTCTTT. Amino acid sequence: CASSLVQGDTEAFF.

This chain connects TRBV7-2 to TRBJ2-7; 8 nucleotides match TRBD2. CDR1 is SGHTA, CDR2 FQGNSA, per germline. The V gene end was trimmed by 3 bases and the J gene end by 3 bases; junction bases not matched to a gene: 4. This CDR3 has 14 amino acids. In DNA, the CDR3 is TGTGCCAGCAGCTTGGGCGGGGGGTACTACGAGCAGTACTTC. Protein product: CASSLGGGYYEQYF.